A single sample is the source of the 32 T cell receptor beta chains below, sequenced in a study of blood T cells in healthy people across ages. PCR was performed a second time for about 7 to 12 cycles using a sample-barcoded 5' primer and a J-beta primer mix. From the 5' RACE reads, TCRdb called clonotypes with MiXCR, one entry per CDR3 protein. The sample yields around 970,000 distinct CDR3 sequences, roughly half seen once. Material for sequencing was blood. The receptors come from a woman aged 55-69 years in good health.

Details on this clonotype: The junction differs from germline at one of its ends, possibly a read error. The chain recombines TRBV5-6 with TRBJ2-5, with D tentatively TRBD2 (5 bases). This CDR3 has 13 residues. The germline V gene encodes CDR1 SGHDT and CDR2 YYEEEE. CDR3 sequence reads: CASSQDGGETRYF. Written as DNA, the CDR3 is TGTGCCAGCAGCCAGGATGGTGGGGAGACCCGGTACTTC.

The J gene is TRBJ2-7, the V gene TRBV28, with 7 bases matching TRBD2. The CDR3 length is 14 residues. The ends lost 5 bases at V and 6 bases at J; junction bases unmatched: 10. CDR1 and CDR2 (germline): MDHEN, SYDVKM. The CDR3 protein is CASSVRDYRCEQYF. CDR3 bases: TGTGCCAGCAGTGTAAGGGACTATCGGTGCGAGCAGTACTTC.

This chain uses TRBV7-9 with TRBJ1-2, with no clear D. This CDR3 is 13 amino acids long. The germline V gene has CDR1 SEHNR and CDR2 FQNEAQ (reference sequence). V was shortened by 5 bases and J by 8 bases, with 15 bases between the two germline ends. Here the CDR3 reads CASSREEQRGYTF. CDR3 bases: TGTGCCAGCAGCCGAGAGGAGCAGCGGGGCTACACCTTC.

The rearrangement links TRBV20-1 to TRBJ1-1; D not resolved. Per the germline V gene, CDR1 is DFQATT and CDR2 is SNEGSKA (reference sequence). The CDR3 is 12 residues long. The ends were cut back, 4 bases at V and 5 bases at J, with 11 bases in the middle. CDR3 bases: TGCAGTGCTACAGAACTTGGTACTGAAGCTTTCTTT. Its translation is CSATELGTEAFF.

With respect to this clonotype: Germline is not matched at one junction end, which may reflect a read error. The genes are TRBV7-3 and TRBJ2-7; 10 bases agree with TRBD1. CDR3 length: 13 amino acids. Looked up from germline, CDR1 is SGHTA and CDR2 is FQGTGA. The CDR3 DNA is TGTACCAGCAGCCCCCGGACAGGGGGCGAGCAGTACTTC. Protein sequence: CTSSPRTGGEQYF.

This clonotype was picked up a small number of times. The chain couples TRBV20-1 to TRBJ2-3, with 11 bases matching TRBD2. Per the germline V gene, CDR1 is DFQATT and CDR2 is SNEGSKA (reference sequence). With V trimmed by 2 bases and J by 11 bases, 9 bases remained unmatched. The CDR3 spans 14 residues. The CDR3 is CSARILLTSGRQYF. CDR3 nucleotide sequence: TGCAGTGCTAGAATCCTACTTACTAGCGGGAGGCAGTATTTT.

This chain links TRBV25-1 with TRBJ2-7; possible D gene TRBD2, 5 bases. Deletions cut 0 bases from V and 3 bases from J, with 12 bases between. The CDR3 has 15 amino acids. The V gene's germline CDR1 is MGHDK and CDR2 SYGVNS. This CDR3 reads CASSEYSEAGYEQYF. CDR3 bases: TGTGCCAGCAGTGAATATTCGGAGGCTGGCTACGAGCAGTACTTC.

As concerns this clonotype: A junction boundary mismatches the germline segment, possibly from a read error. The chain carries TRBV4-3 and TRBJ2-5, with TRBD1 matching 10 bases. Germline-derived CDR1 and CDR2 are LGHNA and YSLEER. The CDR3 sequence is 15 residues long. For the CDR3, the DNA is TGCGCCGGCAGCCAAGGGGGGACAGGGGACCAGACCCAGTACTTC. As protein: CAGSQGGTGDQTQYF.

The CDR3 DNA sequence: TGTGCCACGGGACTAGCGGATTACACTAGCACAGATACGCAGTATTTT. Protein: CATGLADYTSTDTQYF. The chain has TRBV4-2 and TRBJ2-3, with TRBD2 matching over 11 bases. The CDR3 length is 16 residues. CDR1 and CDR2 from the germline V gene are LGHNA and YNFKEQ. V was clipped by 10 bases and J by 0 bases; unmatched bases: 9.

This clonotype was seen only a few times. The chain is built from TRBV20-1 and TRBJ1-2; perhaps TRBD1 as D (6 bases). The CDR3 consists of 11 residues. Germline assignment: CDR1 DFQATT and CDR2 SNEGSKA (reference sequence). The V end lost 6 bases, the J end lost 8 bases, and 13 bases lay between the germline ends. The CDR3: CSALQGNGYTF. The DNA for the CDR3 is TGCAGTGCCCTTCAGGGGAACGGCTACACCTTC.

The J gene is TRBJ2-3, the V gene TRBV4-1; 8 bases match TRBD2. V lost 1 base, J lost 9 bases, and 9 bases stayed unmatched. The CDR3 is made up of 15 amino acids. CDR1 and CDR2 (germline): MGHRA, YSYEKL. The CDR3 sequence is CASSQAGLAPVTQYF. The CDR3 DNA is TGCGCCAGCAGCCAAGCCGGACTAGCTCCAGTAACGCAGTATTTT.

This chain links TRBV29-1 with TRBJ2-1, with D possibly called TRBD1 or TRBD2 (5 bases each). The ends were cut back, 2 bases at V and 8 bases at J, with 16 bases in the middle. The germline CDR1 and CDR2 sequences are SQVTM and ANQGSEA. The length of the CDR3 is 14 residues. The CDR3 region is CSVENWRMGDEQFF. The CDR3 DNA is TGCAGCGTTGAAAACTGGAGGATGGGGGATGAGCAGTTCTTC.

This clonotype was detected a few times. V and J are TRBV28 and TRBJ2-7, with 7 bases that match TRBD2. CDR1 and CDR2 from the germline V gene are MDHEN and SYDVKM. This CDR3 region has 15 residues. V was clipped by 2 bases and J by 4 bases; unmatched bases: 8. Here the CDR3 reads CASSLGAGEWYEQYF. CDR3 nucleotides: TGTGCCAGCAGTTTAGGGGCGGGAGAGTGGTACGAGCAGTACTTC.

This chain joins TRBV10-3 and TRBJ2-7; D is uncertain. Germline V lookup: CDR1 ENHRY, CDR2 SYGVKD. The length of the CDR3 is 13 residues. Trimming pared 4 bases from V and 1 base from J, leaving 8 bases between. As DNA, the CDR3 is TGTGCCATCAGTGTCCCCCCGTCCTACGAGCAGTACTTC. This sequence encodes CAISVPPSYEQYF.

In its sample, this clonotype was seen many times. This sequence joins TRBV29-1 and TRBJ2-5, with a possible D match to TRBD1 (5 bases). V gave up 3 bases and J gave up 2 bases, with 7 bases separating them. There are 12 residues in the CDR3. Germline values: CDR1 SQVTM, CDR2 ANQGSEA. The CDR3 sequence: CSVDRQQETQYF. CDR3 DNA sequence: TGCAGCGTTGACAGACAGCAAGAGACCCAGTACTTC.

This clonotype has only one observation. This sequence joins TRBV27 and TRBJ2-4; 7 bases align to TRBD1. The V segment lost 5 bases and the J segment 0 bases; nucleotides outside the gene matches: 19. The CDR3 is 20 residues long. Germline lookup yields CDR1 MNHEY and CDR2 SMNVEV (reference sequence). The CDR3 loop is CASSLAPPGQSALAKNIQYF. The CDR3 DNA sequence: TGTGCCAGCAGTCTCGCCCCTCCGGGACAGTCTGCACTAGCCAAAAACATTCAGTACTTC.

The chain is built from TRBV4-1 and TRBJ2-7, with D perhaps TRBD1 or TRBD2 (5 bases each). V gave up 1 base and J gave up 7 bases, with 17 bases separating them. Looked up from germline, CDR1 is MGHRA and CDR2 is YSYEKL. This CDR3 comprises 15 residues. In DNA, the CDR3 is TGCGCCAGCAGCCAAGTGAATAGGGGACGGAGGGAGCAGTACTTC. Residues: CASSQVNRGRREQYF.

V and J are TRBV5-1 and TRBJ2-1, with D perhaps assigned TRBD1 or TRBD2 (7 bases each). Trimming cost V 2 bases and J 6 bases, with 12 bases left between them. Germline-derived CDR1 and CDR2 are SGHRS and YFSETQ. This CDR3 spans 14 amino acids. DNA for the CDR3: TGCGCCAGCAGCTTCAGGGGGGAGGGCAATGAGCAGTTCTTC. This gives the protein CASSFRGEGNEQFF.

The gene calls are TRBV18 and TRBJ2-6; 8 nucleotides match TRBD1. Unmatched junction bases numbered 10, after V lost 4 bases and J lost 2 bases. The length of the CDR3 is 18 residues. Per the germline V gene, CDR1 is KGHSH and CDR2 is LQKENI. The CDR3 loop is CASSHRTGKRAGANVLTF. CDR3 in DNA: TGTGCCAGCTCACACCGGACAGGGAAACGAGCTGGGGCCAACGTCCTGACTTTC.

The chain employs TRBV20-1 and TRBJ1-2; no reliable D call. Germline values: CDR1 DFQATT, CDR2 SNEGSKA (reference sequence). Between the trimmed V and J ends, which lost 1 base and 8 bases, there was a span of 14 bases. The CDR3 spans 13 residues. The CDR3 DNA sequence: TGCAGTGCTAGAGGCCGACCTATAGAAGGCTACACCTTC. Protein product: CSARGRPIEGYTF.

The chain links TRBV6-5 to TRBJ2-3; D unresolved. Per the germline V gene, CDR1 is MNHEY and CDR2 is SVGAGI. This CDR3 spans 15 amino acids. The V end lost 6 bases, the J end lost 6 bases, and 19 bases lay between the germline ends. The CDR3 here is CASSPAGGLTDTQYF. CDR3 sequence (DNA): TGTGCCAGCAGCCCCGCCGGCGGTCTCACGGATACGCAGTATTTT.

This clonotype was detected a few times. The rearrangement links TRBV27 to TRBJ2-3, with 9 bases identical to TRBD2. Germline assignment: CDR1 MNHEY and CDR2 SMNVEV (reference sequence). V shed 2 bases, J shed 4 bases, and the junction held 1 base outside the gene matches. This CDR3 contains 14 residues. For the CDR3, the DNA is TGTGCCAGCAGTTTAGGCGGGAGGGCAGATACGCAGTATTTT. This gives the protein CASSLGGRADTQYF.

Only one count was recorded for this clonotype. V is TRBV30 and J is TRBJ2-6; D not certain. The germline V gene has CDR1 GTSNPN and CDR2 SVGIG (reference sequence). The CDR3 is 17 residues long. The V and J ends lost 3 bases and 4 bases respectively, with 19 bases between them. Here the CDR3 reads CAWRPQPRVSGANVLTF. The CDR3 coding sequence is TGTGCCTGGAGGCCACAGCCTAGGGTATCCGGGGCCAACGTCCTGACTTTC.

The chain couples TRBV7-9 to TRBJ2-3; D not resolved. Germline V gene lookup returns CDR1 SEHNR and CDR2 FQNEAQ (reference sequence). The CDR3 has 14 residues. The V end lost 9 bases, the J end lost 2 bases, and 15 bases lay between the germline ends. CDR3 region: CASSRATITDTQYF. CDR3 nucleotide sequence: TGTGCCAGTTCAAGGGCAACTATCACAGATACGCAGTATTTT.

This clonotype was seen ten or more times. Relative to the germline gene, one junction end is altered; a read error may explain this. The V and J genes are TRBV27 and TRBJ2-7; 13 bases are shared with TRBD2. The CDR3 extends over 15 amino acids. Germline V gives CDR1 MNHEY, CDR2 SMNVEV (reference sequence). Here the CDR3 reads CASSLGTSGIYEQYF. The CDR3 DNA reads TGCGCCAGCAGCCTAGGGACTAGCGGGATCTACGAGCAGTACTTC.

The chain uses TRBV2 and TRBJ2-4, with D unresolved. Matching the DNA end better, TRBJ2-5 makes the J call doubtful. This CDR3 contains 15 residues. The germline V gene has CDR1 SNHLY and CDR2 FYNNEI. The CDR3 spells CASFVTPSEQETQYF. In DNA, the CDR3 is TGTGCCAGCTTTGTGACCCCGTCAGAACAAGAGACCCAGTACTTC.

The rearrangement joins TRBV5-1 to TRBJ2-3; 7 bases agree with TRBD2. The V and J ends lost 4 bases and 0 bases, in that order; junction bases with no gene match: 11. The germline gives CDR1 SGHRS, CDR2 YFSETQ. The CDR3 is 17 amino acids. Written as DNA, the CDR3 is TGCGCCAGCAGCCGGGCTGGGCTAGCGGATAGCACAGATACGCAGTATTTT. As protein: CASSRAGLADSTDTQYF.

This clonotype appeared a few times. The CDR3, as DNA: TGTGCCAGCAGCCGAGAAGTGGCTGGGGCCAACGTCCTGACTTTC. Amino acids: CASSREVAGANVLTF. The chain uses TRBV11-2 and TRBJ2-6; D gene unclear. Germline loops: CDR1 SGHAT, CDR2 FQNNGV. The CDR3 totals 15 residues. V was pared by 5 bases and J by 2 bases, with 10 bases between.

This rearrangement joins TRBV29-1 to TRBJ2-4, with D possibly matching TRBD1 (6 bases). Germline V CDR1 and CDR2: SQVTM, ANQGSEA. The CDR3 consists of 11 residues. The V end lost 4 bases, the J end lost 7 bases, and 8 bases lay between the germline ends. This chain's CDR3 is CSVARGNIQYF. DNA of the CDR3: TGCAGCGTTGCTAGGGGGAACATTCAGTACTTC.

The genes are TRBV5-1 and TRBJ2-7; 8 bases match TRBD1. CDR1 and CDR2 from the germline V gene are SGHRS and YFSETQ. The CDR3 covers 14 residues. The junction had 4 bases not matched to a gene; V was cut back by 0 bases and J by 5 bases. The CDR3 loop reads CASSLESGGDEQYF. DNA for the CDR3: TGCGCCAGCAGCTTGGAGTCAGGGGGCGACGAGCAGTACTTC.

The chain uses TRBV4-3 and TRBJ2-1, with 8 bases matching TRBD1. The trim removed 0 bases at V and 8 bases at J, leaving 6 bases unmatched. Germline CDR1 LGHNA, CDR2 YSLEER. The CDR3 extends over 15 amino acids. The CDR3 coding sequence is TGCGCCAGCAGCCAAGATGCAGGGGGCAGCGATGAGCAGTTCTTC. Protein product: CASSQDAGGSDEQFF.

CDR3 residues: CASSEWPRVHEQYF. The CDR3 coding sequence is TGCGCCAGCAGTGAGTGGCCCAGGGTCCACGAGCAGTACTTC. This chain links TRBV10-1 with TRBJ2-7, with D maybe TRBD1 (5 bases). Germline CDR1 reads WNHNN; CDR2 reads SYGVQD (reference sequence). The V and J ends lost 1 base and 5 bases respectively, with 12 bases between them. CDR3 length: 14 residues.